Here is one T cell receptor (beta chain) with its context. These data come from a study of T cell changes during pregnancy in multiple sclerosis. This CDR3 comprises 15 residues. Trimming cost V 0 bases and J 3 bases; bases outside gene matches: 4. Germline V CDR1 and CDR2: LGHNA, YSLEER. The assay was immunoSEQ multiplex PCR, and TCRdb's table has in-frame clones only and misses some. The sample records roughly 15,000 clones, 84% being singletons. The receptor comes from a female donor in good health, enrolled as a control in a pregnancy study. The V call is TRBV4-3, the J call TRBJ1-1, with 7 bases aligning to TRBD1. The specimen comprised CD8+ T cells from peripheral blood mononuclear cells, sampled in the second trimester of pregnancy. The DNA of the CDR3 is TGCGCCAGCAGCCAAGAAACAGGGGTGGACACTGAAGCTTTCTTT. This sequence encodes CASSQETGVDTEAFF.